The 21 T cell receptor beta chains in this list originate from one sample, sequenced in a study of blood T cell repertoires in COVID-19 (dated by TCRdb to 2018 to 2021). Library prep was done by the immunoSEQ multiplex PCR assay. The source is immuneACCESS, and TCRdb retained only in-frame sequences with V and J called. Part of the clones is not carried over; for the studies checked, unresolved V genes explain less than half of this, and the remainder is unexplained. The sample table holds 95,000 to 150,000 clones, of which approximately 86% were seen once. The ten largest clones add up to almost 0.9% of the sample. Sequenced sample: peripheral blood. The origin of the receptors is a woman aged 45-59 years with active or convalescent COVID-19.

This clone was found once. This sequence joins TRBV9 and TRBJ1-1; 10 nucleotides match TRBD1. The CDR3 sequence is 15 residues long. V gave up 4 bases and J gave up 4 bases; unmatched junction bases: 7. Germline V CDR1 and CDR2: SGDLS, YYNGEE. CDR3 protein: CASSYEGQGSTEAFF. The CDR3 nucleotides read TGTGCCAGCAGCTATGAGGGACAGGGGAGCACTGAAGCTTTCTTT.

The chain carries TRBV6-2 or TRBV6-3 and TRBJ2-3; D might be TRBD1 (6 bases). V dropped 5 bases and J dropped 8 bases, with 8 bases sitting between them. This CDR3 region has 11 residues. Looked up from germline, CDR1 is MNHEY and CDR2 is SVGEGT. CDR3 sequence: CASSRRGTQYF. As DNA, the CDR3 is TGTGCCAGCAGTCGCAGGGGTACGCAGTATTTT.

The sample holds one count of this clone. The chain combines TRBV5-8 with TRBJ1-5, with 10 positions matching TRBD1. The V and J ends lost 4 bases and 9 bases, in that order; junction bases with no gene match: 7. This CDR3 region has 14 residues. Per the germline V gene, CDR1 is SGHTS and CDR2 is YDEGEE. This chain's CDR3 is CASSLTGGWVPQHF. The CDR3 bases are TGTGCCAGCAGCCTGACAGGGGGCTGGGTGCCCCAGCATTTT.

The gene calls are TRBV9 and TRBJ1-4; a weak D match, TRBD1 (5 bases). Germline V CDR1 and CDR2: SGDLS, YYNGEE. Between the trimmed V and J ends, which lost 4 bases and 7 bases, there was a span of 11 bases. CDR3 length: 13 amino acids. The DNA of the CDR3 is TGTGCCAGCAGCCAAGGGGTCAGTGAAAAACTGTTTTTT. This sequence encodes CASSQGVSEKLFF.

In its sample, this clone was seen once. DNA of the CDR3: TGTGCCAGCAGTTATAAAACCTACGAGCAGTACTTC. Translation: CASSYKTYEQYF. The rearrangement uses TRBV6-2 or TRBV6-3 and TRBJ2-7; no reliable D call. The ends were cut back, 3 bases at V and 2 bases at J, with 5 bases in the middle. The CDR3 runs to 12 residues. Looked up from germline, CDR1 is MNHEY and CDR2 is SVGEGT.

The genes are TRBV5-8 and TRBJ1-5; 10 bases fit TRBD1. V trimming: 2 bases; J trimming: 4 bases; junction bases outside the gene matches: 3. The CDR3 runs 15 residues. The germline gives CDR1 SGHTS, CDR2 YDEGEE. CDR3 residues: CASSLGQGGNQPQHF. In nucleotides, the CDR3 is TGTGCCAGCAGCTTAGGACAGGGGGGTAATCAGCCCCAGCATTTT.

The chain carries TRBV10-3 and TRBJ1-3; 10 bases are shared with TRBD1. The CDR3 runs to 15 residues. Looked up from germline, CDR1 is ENHRY and CDR2 is SYGVKD. Trimming took 8 bases from V and 4 from J; bases not matched to a gene: 8. CDR3 loop: CAIGTGAGQGNTIYF. CDR3 sequence (DNA): TGTGCCATCGGGACAGGGGCCGGTCAAGGAAACACCATATATTTT.

The genes are TRBV13 and TRBJ2-3, with a possible D match to TRBD2 (6 bases). The CDR3 has 15 amino acids. Trimming cost V 4 bases and J 0 bases, with 11 bases left between them. Germline assignment: CDR1 PRHDT and CDR2 FYEKMQ (reference sequence). The CDR3 loop reads CASSSGLPSTDTQYF. In nucleotides, the CDR3 is TGTGCCAGCAGCTCGGGACTCCCTAGCACAGATACGCAGTATTTT.

V gene TRBV7-2 combines with J gene TRBJ1-3; TRBD1 matches 8 bases. The CDR3 consists of 16 residues. V lost 2 bases and J lost 0; bases outside the gene matches: 3. Germline V gene data show CDR1 as SGHTA and CDR2 as FQGNSA. CDR3 loop: CASSLQGARSGNTIYF. The CDR3 DNA is TGTGCCAGCAGCTTACAGGGGGCCCGCTCTGGAAACACCATATATTTT.

The table lists this clone with a count of one. The V gene is TRBV4-3, the J gene TRBJ2-1; D is perhaps TRBD2 (5 bases). Germline values: CDR1 LGHNA, CDR2 YSLEER. CDR3 length equals 15 residues. The ends were cut back, 0 bases at V and 2 bases at J, with 8 bases in the middle. The CDR3 protein is CASSQDLAAYNEQFF. As DNA, the CDR3 is TGCGCCAGCAGCCAAGATCTAGCAGCCTACAATGAGCAGTTCTTC.

The chain recombines TRBV6-4 with TRBJ2-1; TRBD2 matches at 7 bases. CDR1 and CDR2 (germline): MRHNA, SNTAGT. The CDR3 consists of 19 residues. V lost 2 bases to trimming and J lost 3 bases; unmatched junction nucleotides: 16. The CDR3 region is CASSDGYQKSGIFYNEQFF. Here the CDR3 DNA reads TGTGCCAGCAGTGACGGATACCAAAAAAGCGGGATATTCTACAATGAGCAGTTCTTC.

This clone was seen just once. V and J are TRBV7-2 and TRBJ2-7; 11 bases align to TRBD1. Looked up from germline, CDR1 is SGHTA and CDR2 is FQGNSA. This CDR3 has 16 amino acids. Trimming removed 2 bases from V and 2 bases from J; junction bases left unmatched: 5. For the CDR3, the DNA is TGTGCCAGCAGCTTAAACTGGGGACAGGGGGCCTACGAGCAGTACTTC. As protein: CASSLNWGQGAYEQYF.

This chain connects TRBV5-1 to TRBJ2-7; D gene uncertain. V was cut by 0 bases and J by 0 bases, with 7 bases left in between. Germline V lookup: CDR1 SGHRS, CDR2 YFSETQ. This CDR3 is built from 14 residues. In DNA, the CDR3 is TGCGCCAGCAGCTTGGAGGCGGTCTCCTACGAGCAGTACTTC. Its translation: CASSLEAVSYEQYF.

J is TRBJ1-2 and V is TRBV15, with TRBD1 matching 10 bases. CDR1 is LNHNV and CDR2 is YYDKDF in the germline V gene (reference sequence). CDR3 length: 15 amino acids. The J segment lost 6 bases and the V segment lost 5 bases, leaving 9 bases of the junction unmatched. The CDR3 loop reads CATSPRQGAPNGYTF. CDR3 sequence (DNA): TGTGCCACCAGCCCTCGACAGGGGGCGCCGAATGGCTACACCTTC.

The chain links TRBV28 to TRBJ2-5; the match to TRBD1 covers 9 bases. CDR1 and CDR2 from the germline V gene are MDHEN and SYDVKM. CDR3 length: 13 residues. V shed 7 bases, J shed 7 bases, and the junction held 7 bases outside the gene matches. The CDR3 region is CASIGQGLWTQYF. CDR3 in DNA: TGTGCCAGCATCGGACAGGGGTTGTGGACCCAGTACTTC.

This rearrangement joins TRBV19 to TRBJ2-7, with D unresolved. CDR3 length: 12 residues. The ends were cut back, 3 bases at V and 13 bases at J, with 16 bases in the middle. Germline CDR1 and CDR2: LNHDA and SQIVND (reference sequence). The CDR3 nucleotides read TGTGCCAGTAGTATGGTTTCTGGGCCGAGATACTTC. Residues: CASSMVSGPRYF.

The chain carries TRBV28 and TRBJ2-1; tentatively, D is TRBD1 (6 bases). Per the germline V gene, CDR1 is MDHEN and CDR2 is SYDVKM. This CDR3 spans 15 amino acids. Trimming left V 7 bases short and J 2 bases short, with 15 bases between. CDR3 in DNA: TGTGCCAGCAAGGGCCGAGGGGGACCCTACAATGAGCAGTTCTTC. Protein product: CASKGRGGPYNEQFF.

This clone has only a few counts. The rearrangement joins TRBV5-6 to TRBJ2-7; TRBD2 matches at 9 bases. The CDR3 has 15 amino acids. Germline V gene sequence: CDR1 SGHDT, CDR2 YYEEEE. Unmatched junction bases numbered 7, after V lost 3 bases and J lost 3 bases. The DNA for the CDR3 is TGTGCCAGCAGCTCGAGCGGGAGGACCCACTACGAGCAGTACTTC. Its translation is CASSSSGRTHYEQYF.

This chain uses TRBV5-4 with TRBJ2-2; TRBD2 agrees at 9 bases. After removal of 5 bases from V and 6 bases from J, the junction contained 23 bases not matched to a gene. The CDR3 is 20 amino acids. CDR1 SGHNT and CDR2 YYREEE come from the germline V gene (reference sequence). In DNA, the CDR3 is TGTGCCAGCAGTTACGGGGGGAAGTTAATTAGCGGGAGAGGGGCCGGGGAGCTGTTTTTT. Encoded protein: CASSYGGKLISGRGAGELFF.

The V gene is TRBV27, the J gene TRBJ2-5; no clear D. CDR1 is MNHEY and CDR2 is SMNVEV in the germline V gene (reference sequence). This CDR3 contains 13 residues. The V and J ends lost 2 bases and 2 bases respectively, with 6 bases between them. The CDR3 reads CASSLRRQETQYF. For the CDR3, the DNA is TGTGCCAGCAGTTTAAGGAGACAAGAGACCCAGTACTTC.

The rearrangement uses TRBV3-1 (or the pseudogene TRBV3-2) and TRBJ1-1, with D unclear. The CDR3 length is 14 residues. V lost 1 base and J lost 5, with 11 bases in between. Germline values: CDR1 LGHDT, CDR2 YNNKEL (reference sequence). The CDR3 nucleotides read TGTGCCAGCAGCCAAGTCATGCGGCGGACTGAAGCTTTCTTT. It yields the protein CASSQVMRRTEAFF.